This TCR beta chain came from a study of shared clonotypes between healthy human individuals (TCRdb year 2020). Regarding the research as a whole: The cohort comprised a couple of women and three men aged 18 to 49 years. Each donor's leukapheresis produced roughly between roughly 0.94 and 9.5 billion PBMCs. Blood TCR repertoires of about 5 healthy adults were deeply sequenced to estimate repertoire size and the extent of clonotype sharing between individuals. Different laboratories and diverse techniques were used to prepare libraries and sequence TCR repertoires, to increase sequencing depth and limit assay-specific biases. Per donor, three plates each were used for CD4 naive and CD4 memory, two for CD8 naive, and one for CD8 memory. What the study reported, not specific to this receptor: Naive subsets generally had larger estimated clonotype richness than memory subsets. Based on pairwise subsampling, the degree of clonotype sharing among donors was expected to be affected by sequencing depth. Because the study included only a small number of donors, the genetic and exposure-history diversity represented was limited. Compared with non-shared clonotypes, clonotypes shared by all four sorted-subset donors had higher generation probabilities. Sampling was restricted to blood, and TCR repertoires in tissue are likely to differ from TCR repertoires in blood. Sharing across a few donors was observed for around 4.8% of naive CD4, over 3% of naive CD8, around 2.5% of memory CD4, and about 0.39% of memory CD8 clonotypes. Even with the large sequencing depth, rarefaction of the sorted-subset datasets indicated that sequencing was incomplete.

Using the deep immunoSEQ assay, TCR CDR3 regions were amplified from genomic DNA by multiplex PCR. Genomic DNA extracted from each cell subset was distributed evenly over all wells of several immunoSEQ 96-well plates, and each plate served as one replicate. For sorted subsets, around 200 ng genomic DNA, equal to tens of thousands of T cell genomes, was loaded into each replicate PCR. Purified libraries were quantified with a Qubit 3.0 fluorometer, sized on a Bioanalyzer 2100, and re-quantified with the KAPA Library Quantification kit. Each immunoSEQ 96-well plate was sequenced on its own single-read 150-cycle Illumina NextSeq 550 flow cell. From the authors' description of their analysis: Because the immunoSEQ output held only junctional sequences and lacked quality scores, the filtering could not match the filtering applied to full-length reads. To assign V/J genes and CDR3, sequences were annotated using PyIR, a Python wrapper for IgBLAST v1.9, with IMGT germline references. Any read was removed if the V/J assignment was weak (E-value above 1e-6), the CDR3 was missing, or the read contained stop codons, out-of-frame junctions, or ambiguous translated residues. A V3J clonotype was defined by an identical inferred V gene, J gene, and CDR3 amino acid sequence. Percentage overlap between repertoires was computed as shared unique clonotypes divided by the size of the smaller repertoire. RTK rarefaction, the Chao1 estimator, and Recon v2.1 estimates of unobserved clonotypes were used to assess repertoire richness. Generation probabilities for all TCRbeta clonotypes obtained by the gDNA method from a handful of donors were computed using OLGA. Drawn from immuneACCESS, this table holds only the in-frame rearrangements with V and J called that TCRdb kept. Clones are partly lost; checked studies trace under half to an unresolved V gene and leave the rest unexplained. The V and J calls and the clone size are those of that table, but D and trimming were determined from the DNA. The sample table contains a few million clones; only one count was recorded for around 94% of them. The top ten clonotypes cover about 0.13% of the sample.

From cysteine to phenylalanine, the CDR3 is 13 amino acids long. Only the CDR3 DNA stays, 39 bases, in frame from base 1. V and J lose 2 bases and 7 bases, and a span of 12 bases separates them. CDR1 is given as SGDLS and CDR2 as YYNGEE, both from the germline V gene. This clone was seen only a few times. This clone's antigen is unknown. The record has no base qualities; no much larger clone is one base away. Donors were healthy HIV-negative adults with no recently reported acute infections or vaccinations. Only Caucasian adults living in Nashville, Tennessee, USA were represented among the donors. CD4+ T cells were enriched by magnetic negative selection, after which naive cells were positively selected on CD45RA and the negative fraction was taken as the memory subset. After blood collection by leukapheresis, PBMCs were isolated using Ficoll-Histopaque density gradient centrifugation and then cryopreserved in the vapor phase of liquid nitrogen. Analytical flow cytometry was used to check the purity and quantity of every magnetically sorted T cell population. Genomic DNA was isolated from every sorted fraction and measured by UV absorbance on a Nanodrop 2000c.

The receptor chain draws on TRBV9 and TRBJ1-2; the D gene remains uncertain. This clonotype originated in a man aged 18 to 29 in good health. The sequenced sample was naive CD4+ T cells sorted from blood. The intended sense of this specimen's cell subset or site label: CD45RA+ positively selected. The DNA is TGTGCCAGCAGCGTTGGCTGGGGAAGTGGCTACACCTTC. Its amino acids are CASSVGWGSGYTF. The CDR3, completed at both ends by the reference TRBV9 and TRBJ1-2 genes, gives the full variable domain DSGVTQTPKHLITATGQRVTLRCSPRSGDLSVYWYQQSLDQGLQFLIQYYNGEERAKGNILERFSAQQFPDLHSELNLSSLELGDSALYFCASSVGWGSGYTFGSGTRLTVV.